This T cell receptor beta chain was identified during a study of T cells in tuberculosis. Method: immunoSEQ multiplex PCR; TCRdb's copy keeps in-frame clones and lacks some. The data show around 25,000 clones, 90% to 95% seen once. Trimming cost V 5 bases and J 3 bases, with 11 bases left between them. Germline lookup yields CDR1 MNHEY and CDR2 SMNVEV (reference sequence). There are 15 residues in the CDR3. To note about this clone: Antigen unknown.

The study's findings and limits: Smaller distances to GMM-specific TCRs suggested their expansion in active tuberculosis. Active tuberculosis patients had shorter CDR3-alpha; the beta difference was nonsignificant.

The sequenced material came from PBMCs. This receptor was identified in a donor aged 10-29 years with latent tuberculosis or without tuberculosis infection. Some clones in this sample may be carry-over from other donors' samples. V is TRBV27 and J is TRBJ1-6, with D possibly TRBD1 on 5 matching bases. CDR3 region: CASSLWGGYNSPLHF. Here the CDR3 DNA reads TGTGCCAGCAGTCTCTGGGGGGGCTATAATTCACCCCTCCACTTT.